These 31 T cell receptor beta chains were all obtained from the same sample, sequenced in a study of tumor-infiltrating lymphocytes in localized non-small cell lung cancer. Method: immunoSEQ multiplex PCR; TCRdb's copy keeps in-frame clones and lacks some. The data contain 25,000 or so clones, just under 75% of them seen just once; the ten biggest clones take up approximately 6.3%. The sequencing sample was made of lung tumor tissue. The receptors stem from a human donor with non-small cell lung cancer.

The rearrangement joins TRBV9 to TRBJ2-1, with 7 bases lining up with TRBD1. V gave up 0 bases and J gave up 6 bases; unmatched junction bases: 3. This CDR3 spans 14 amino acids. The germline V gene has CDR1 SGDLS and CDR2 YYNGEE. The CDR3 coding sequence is TGTGCCAGCAGCGTAGAAACAGGGGTCAATGAGCAGTTCTTC. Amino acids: CASSVETGVNEQFF.

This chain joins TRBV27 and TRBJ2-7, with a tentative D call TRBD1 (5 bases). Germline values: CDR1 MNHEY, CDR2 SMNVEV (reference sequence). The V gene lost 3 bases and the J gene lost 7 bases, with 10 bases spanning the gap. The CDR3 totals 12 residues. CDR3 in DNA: TGTGCCAGCAGTTTGATGGGGCGGGAGCAGTACTTC. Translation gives CASSLMGREQYF.

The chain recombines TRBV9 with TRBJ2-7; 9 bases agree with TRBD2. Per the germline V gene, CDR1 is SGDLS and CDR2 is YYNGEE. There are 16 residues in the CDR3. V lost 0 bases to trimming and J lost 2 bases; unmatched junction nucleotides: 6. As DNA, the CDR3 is TGTGCCAGCAGCGTAGGGAGAGGCGGGGGGGCCTACGAGCAGTACTTC. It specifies CASSVGRGGGAYEQYF.

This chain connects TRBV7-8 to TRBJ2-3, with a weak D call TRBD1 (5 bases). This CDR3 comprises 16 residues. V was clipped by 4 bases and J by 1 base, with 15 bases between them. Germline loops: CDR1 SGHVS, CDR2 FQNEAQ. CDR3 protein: CASSSSTGHRTDTQYF. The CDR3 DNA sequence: TGTGCCAGCAGCTCGTCCACAGGACACCGCACAGATACGCAGTATTTT.

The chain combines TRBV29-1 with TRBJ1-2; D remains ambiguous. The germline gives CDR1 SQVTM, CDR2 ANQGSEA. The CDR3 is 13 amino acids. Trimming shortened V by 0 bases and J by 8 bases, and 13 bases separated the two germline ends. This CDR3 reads CSVEDRAMRGYTF. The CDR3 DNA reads TGCAGCGTTGAAGATCGAGCCATGAGGGGCTACACCTTC.

The CDR3 sequence is CAWAMGADSGNTIYF. CDR3 nucleotide sequence: TGTGCCTGGGCTATGGGGGCGGACTCTGGAAACACCATATATTTT. The chain employs TRBV30 and TRBJ1-3, with a weak D call TRBD1 (6 bases). Trimming cost V 5 bases and J 0 bases, with 14 bases left between them. CDR1 is GTSNPN, CDR2 SVGIG, per germline (reference sequence). The CDR3 extends over 15 amino acids.

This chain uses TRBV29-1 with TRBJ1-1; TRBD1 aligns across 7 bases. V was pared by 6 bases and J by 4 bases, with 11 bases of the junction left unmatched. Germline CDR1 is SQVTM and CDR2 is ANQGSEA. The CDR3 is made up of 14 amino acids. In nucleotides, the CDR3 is TGCAGCGTGGTAGATCAGGGGGGCCCCACTGAAGCTTTCTTT. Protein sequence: CSVVDQGGPTEAFF. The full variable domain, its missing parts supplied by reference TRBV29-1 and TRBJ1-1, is SAVISQKPSRDICQRGTSLTIQCQVDSQVTMMFWYRQQPGQSLTLIATANQGSEATYESGFVIDKFPISRPNLTFSTLTVSNMSPEDSSIYLCSVVDQGGPTEAFFGQGTRLTVV.

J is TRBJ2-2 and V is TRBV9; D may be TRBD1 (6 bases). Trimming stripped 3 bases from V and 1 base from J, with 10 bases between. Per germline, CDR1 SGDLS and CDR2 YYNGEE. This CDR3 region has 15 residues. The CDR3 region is CASSAQTGNTGELFF. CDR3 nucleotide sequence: TGTGCCAGCAGCGCCCAGACAGGGAACACCGGGGAGCTGTTTTTT.

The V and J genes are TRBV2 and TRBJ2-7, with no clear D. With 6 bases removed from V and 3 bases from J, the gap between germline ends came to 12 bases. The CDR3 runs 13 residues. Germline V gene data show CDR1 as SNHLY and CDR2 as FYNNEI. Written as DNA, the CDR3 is TGTGCCAGCAGAGGAAGGATAGGCTACGAGCAGTACTTC. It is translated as CASRGRIGYEQYF. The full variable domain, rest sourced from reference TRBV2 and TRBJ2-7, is EPEVTQTPSHQVTQMGQEVILRCVPISNHLYFYWYRQILGQKVEFLVSFYNNEISEKSEIFDDQFSVERPDGSNFTLKIRSTKLEDSAMYFCASRGRIGYEQYFGPGTRLTVT.

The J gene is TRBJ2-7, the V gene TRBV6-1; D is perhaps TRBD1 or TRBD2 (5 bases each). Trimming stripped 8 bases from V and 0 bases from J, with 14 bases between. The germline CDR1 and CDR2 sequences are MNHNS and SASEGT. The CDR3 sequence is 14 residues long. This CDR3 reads CASRKEGHSYEQYF. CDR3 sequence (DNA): TGTGCCAGCCGCAAAGAGGGGCACTCCTACGAGCAGTACTTC.

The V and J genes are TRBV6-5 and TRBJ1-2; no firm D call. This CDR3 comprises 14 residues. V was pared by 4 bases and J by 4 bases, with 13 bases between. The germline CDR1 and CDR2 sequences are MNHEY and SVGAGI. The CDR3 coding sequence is TGTGCCAGCAGTTTGGACCGGTCGGCCTATGGCTACACCTTC. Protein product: CASSLDRSAYGYTF.

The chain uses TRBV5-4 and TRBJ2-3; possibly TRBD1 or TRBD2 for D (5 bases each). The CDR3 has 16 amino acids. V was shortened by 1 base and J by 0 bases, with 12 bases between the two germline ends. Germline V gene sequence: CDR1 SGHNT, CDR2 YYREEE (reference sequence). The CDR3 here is CASSLFQGPSTDTQYF. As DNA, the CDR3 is TGTGCCAGCAGCTTGTTTCAGGGACCAAGCACAGATACGCAGTATTTT.

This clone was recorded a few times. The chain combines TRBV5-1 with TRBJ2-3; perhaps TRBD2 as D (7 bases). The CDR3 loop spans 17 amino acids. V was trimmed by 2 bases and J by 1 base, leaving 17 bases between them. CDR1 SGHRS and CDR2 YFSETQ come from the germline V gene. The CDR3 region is CASSLEIRGGGTDTQYF. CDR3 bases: TGCGCCAGCAGCTTAGAAATCAGGGGAGGGGGCACAGATACGCAGTATTTT.

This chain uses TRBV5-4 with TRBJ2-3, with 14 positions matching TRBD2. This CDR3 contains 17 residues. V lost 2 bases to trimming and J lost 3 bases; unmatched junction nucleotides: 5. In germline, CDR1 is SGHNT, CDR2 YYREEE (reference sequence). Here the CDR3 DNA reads TGTGCCAGCAGCTTCAGACTAGCGGGGGGGCTAACAGATACGCAGTATTTT. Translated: CASSFRLAGGLTDTQYF.

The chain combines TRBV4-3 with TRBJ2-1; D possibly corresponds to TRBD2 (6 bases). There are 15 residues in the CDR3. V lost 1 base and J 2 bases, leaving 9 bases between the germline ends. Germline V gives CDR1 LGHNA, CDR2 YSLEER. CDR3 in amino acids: CASSQGGGAYNEQFF. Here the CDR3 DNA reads TGCGCCAGCAGCCAAGGCGGCGGGGCCTACAATGAGCAGTTCTTC.

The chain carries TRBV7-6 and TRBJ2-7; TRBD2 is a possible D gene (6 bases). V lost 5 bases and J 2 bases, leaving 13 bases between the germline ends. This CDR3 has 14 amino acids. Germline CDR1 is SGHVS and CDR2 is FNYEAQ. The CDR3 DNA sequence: TGTGCCAGCAGCCTAGGGACTCACGCCTACGAGCAGTACTTC. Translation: CASSLGTHAYEQYF.

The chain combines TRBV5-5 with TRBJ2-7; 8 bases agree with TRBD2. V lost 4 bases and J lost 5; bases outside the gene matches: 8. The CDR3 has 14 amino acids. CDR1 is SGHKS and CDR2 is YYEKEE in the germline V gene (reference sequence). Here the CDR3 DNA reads TGTGCCAGCAGCGGGAATAGCGGGGTCGACGAGCAGTACTTC. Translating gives CASSGNSGVDEQYF.

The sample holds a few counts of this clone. The CDR3 spells CASSDSEGRSEAFF. The CDR3, as DNA: TGTGCCAGCAGCGACTCAGAGGGGAGGAGTGAAGCTTTCTTT. J is TRBJ1-1 and V is TRBV6-6; possible D gene TRBD1, 5 bases. The ends were cut back, 6 bases at V and 7 bases at J, with 18 bases in the middle. The CDR3 length is 14 residues. CDR1 and CDR2 from the germline V gene are MNHNY and SVGAGI (reference sequence).

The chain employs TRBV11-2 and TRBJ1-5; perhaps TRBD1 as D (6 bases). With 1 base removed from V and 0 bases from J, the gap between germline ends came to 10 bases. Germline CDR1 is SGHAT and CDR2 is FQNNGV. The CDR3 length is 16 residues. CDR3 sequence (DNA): TGTGCCAGCAGCTTAGCGCAGGGGAATAGCAATCAGCCCCAGCATTTT. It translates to CASSLAQGNSNQPQHF.

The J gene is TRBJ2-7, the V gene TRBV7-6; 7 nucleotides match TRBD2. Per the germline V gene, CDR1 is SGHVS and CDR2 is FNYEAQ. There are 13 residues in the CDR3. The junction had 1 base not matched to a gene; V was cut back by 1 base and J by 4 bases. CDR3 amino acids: CASSLGGRYEQYF. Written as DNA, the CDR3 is TGTGCCAGCAGCTTAGGCGGGAGATACGAGCAGTACTTC.

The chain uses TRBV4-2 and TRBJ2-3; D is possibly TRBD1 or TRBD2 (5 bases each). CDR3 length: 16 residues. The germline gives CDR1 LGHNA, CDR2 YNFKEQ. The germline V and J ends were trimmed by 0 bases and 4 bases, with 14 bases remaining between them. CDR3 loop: CASSQDSEGWADTQYF. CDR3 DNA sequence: TGTGCCAGCAGCCAAGATAGCGAGGGGTGGGCAGATACGCAGTATTTT.

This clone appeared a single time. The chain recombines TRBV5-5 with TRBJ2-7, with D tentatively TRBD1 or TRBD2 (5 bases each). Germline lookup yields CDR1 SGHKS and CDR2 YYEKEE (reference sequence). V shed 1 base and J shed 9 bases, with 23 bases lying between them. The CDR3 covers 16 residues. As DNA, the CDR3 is TGTGCCAGCAGCTTGATTTCGTCTGGGACGGCTTTTGGGCAGTACTTC. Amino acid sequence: CASSLISSGTAFGQYF.

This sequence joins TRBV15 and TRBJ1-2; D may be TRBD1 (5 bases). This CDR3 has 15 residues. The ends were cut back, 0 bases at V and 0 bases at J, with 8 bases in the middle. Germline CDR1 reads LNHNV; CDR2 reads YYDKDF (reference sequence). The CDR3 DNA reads TGTGCCACCAGCAGAGACAGGGCCCCTAACTATGGCTACACCTTC. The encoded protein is CATSRDRAPNYGYTF. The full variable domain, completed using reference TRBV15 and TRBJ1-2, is DAMVIQNPRYQVTQFGKPVTLSCSQTLNHNVMYWYQQKSSQAPKLLFHYYDKDFNNEADTPDNFQSRRPNTSFCFLDIRSPGLGDTAMYLCATSRDRAPNYGYTFGSGTRLTVV.

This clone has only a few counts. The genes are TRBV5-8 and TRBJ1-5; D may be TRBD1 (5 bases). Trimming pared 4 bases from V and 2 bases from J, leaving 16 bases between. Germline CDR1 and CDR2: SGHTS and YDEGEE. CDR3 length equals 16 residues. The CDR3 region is CASSPFQGYRNQPQHF. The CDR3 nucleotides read TGTGCCAGCAGCCCTTTCCAGGGTTATCGCAATCAGCCCCAGCATTTT.

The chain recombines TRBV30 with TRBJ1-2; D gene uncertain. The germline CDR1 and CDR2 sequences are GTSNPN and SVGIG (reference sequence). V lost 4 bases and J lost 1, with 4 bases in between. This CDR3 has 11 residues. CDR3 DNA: TGTGCCTGGAACGATAACTATGGCTACACCTTC. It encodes CAWNDNYGYTF.

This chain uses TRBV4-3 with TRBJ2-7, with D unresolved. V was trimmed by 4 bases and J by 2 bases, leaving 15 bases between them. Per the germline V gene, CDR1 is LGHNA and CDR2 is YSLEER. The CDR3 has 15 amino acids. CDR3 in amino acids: CASSRGSAGPYEQYF. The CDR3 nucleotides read TGCGCCAGCAGCCGGGGATCGGCAGGCCCCTACGAGCAGTACTTC.

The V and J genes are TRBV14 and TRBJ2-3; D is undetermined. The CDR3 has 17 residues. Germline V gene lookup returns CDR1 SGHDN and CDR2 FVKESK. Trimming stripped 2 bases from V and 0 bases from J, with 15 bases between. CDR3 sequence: CASSQISYRRSTDTQYF. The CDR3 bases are TGTGCCAGCAGCCAAATCTCCTACCGTCGTAGCACAGATACGCAGTATTTT.

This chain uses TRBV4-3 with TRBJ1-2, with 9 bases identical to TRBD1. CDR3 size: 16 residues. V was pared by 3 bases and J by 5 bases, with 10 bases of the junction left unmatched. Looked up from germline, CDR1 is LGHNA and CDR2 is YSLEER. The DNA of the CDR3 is TGCGCCAGCAGCCAGGCCCCCGGACAGGGGAAGTATGGCTACACCTTC. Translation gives CASSQAPGQGKYGYTF.

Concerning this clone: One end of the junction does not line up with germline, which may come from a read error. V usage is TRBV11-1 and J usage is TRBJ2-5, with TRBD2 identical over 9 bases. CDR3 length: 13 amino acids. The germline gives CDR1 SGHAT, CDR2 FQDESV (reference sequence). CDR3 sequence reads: CASSPGKAGGPNF. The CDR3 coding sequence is TGTGCCAGCAGCCCCGGTAAAGCGGGGGGCCCCAACTTC.

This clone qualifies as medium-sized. In DNA form, the CDR3 reads TGTGCCAGTAGTAGGACTAGCGGGGGATACACCGGGGAGCTGTTTTTT. Its protein is CASSRTSGGYTGELFF. This sequence joins TRBV19 and TRBJ2-2; 13 bases map to TRBD2. The ends lost 4 bases at V and 3 bases at J; junction bases unmatched: 2. CDR3 length equals 16 residues. Germline V gene sequence: CDR1 LNHDA, CDR2 SQIVND (reference sequence).

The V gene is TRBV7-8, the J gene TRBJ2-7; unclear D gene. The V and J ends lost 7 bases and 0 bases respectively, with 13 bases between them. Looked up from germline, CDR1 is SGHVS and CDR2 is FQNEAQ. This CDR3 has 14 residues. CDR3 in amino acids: CASTALSLSYEQYF. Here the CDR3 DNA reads TGTGCCAGCACTGCTTTATCTCTCTCCTACGAGCAGTACTTC.